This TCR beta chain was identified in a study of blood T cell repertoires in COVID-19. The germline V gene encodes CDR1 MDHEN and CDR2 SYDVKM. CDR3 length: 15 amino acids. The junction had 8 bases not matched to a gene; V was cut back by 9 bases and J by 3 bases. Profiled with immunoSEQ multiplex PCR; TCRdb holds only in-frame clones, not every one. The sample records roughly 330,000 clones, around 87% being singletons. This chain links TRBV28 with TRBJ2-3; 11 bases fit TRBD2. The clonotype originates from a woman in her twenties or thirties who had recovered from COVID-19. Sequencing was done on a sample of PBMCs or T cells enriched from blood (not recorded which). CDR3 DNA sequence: TGTGCCAGTTCTTCCGGGACTAGCGGTACAGATACGCAGTATTTT. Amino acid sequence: CASSSGTSGTDTQYF.